A single sample gave rise to the 27 T cell receptor beta chains below, sequenced in a study of blood T cell repertoires in COVID-19. Sequenced by immunoSEQ multiplex PCR; TCRdb stores in-frame clones only, minus some. There are roughly 80,000 clones in the sample; approximately 88% occur only once, and roughly 6% lies in the top ten. The specimen sequenced was peripheral blood. These receptors were obtained from a man aged 50-59 years with active COVID-19.

The chain is built from TRBV7-2 and TRBJ2-2; possibly TRBD1 for D (5 bases). Trimming removed 7 bases from V and 5 bases from J, with 11 bases in between. Per the germline V gene, CDR1 is SGHTA and CDR2 is FQGNSA. CDR3 length: 13 residues. CDR3 amino acids: CASIRPGTGELFF. The CDR3 nucleotides are TGTGCCAGCATACGGCCAGGGACCGGGGAGCTGTTTTTT. The variable domain in full, completed from reference TRBV7-2 and TRBJ2-2, reads GAGVSQSPSNKVTEKGKDVELRCDPISGHTALYWYRQSLGQGLEFLIYFQGNSAPDKSGLPSDRFSAERTGGSVSTLTIQRTQQEDSAVYLCASIRPGTGELFFGEGSRLTVL.

The chain employs TRBV21-1 and TRBJ1-5; the table calls TRBD1, which could not be checked here. TRBV21-1 is shown as a pseudogene. The CDR3 spans 18 residues. The CDR3, as DNA: TGTGCCAGCAGCAAATCGGGCAGGGGGCGTCTCGGCAATCAGCCCCAGCATTTT. Amino acids: CASSKSGRGRLGNQPQHF.

The chain has TRBV11-3 and TRBJ2-5; 7 bases line up with TRBD1. The V gene's germline CDR1 is SGHNT and CDR2 YENEEA. This CDR3 has 15 amino acids. Trimming took 2 bases from V and 5 from J; bases not matched to a gene: 8. The DNA of the CDR3 is TGTGCCAGCAGCTTACCCCCTAGCAGGGGGGAGACCCAGTACTTC. It specifies CASSLPPSRGETQYF.

The chain recombines TRBV5-5 with TRBJ2-7; TRBD1 aligns across 12 bases. J gave up 5 bases and V 4 bases, and 7 bases lay outside the gene matches. Per the germline V gene, CDR1 is SGHKS and CDR2 is YYEKEE (reference sequence). CDR3 length: 15 amino acids. The CDR3 nucleotides are TGTGCCAGCAGCCCGGGGACAGGGGGCTATCACGAGCAGTACTTC. As protein: CASSPGTGGYHEQYF.

V and J are TRBV7-2 and TRBJ2-1; 12 nucleotides agree with TRBD2. This CDR3 is 15 amino acids long. Trimming cost V 1 base and J 7 bases; bases outside gene matches: 2. Germline V gene lookup returns CDR1 SGHTA and CDR2 FQGNSA. DNA of the CDR3: TGTGCCAGCAGCTTAGGACTAGCGGGAGTAAATGAGCAGTTCTTC. It yields the protein CASSLGLAGVNEQFF.

The rearrangement links TRBV27 to TRBJ1-1, with 7 bases that match TRBD1. V was pared by 2 bases and J by 2 bases, with 5 bases of the junction left unmatched. The CDR3 runs 15 residues. CDR1 MNHEY and CDR2 SMNVEV come from the germline V gene (reference sequence). For the CDR3, the DNA is TGTGCCAGCAGTTTACGGGGACAGTTAAACACTGAAGCTTTCTTT. Translation gives CASSLRGQLNTEAFF.

This chain joins TRBV7-8 and TRBJ2-3; TRBD1 matches 9 bases. CDR1 is SGHVS and CDR2 is FQNEAQ in the germline V gene. This CDR3 comprises 16 residues. V was clipped by 4 bases and J by 0 bases; unmatched bases: 5. The CDR3 nucleotides read TGTGCCAGCAGCTACGGGACAGGGTTTAGCACAGATACGCAGTATTTT. It codes for CASSYGTGFSTDTQYF.

This clone has only one observation. V usage is TRBV30 and J usage is TRBJ1-1, with 10 bases that match TRBD1. This CDR3 contains 15 residues. The germline V gene encodes CDR1 GTSNPN and CDR2 SVGIG (reference sequence). After removal of 5 bases from V and 0 bases from J, the junction contained 6 bases not matched to a gene. Written as DNA, the CDR3 is TGTGCCTGGGGACAGGGGGTCTACATGAACACTGAAGCTTTCTTT. Protein product: CAWGQGVYMNTEAFF.

The rearrangement links TRBV9 to TRBJ2-3; tentatively, D is TRBD1 (6 bases). The germline gives CDR1 SGDLS, CDR2 YYNGEE. Trimming left V 3 bases short and J 0 bases short, with 11 bases between. The length of the CDR3 is 15 residues. The CDR3 bases are TGTGCCAGCAGCGCCCGGGACACTAGCACAGATACGCAGTATTTT. Protein sequence: CASSARDTSTDTQYF.

V gene TRBV5-1 combines with J gene TRBJ2-7, with D possibly TRBD2 on 6 matching bases. This CDR3 spans 17 amino acids. CDR1 SGHRS and CDR2 YFSETQ come from the germline V gene. Trimming pared 4 bases from V and 0 bases from J, leaving 20 bases between. CDR3 protein: CASSHQSAGFSSYEQYF. In DNA, the CDR3 is TGCGCCAGCAGCCACCAATCCGCGGGATTTAGCTCCTACGAGCAGTACTTC.

This chain connects TRBV27 to TRBJ1-1; 8 positions match TRBD1. This CDR3 has 13 amino acids. CDR1 MNHEY and CDR2 SMNVEV come from the germline V gene (reference sequence). After removal of 6 bases from V and 1 base from J, the junction contained 1 base not matched to a gene. CDR3 protein: CASRDRENTEAFF. The CDR3 DNA reads TGTGCCAGCAGGGACAGGGAGAACACTGAAGCTTTCTTT.

The rearrangement links TRBV9 to TRBJ1-4; perhaps TRBD1 as D (5 bases). The CDR3 spans 14 residues. V was pared by 4 bases and J by 4 bases, with 11 bases between. The germline V gene has CDR1 SGDLS and CDR2 YYNGEE. The CDR3 here is CASSLGGINEKLFF. The CDR3 nucleotides are TGTGCCAGCAGCTTGGGGGGGATTAATGAAAAACTGTTTTTT.

The rearrangement uses TRBV30 and TRBJ1-5, with 9 bases matching TRBD1. The CDR3 is made up of 12 amino acids. The V gene's germline CDR1 is GTSNPN and CDR2 SVGIG (reference sequence). Losses at the gene ends were 6 bases for V and 8 bases for J; bases not matched to a gene: 5. The DNA for the CDR3 is TGTGCCTGCGGGACAGGGCGAAAGCCCCAGCATTTT. It encodes CACGTGRKPQHF.

The chain recombines TRBV4-2 with TRBJ2-3; 10 nucleotides align to TRBD2. The CDR3 runs 16 residues. CDR1 and CDR2 (germline): LGHNA, YNFKEQ. The ends lost 5 bases at V and 5 bases at J; junction bases unmatched: 10. CDR3 sequence reads: CASSSQTSGLLDTQYF. DNA for the CDR3: TGTGCCAGCAGCTCGCAGACTAGCGGGCTCTTAGATACGCAGTATTTT.

CDR3 amino acids: CASSLLTGARGTDTQYF. The CDR3, as DNA: TGTGCCAGCAGCCTATTGACAGGGGCCAGGGGCACAGATACGCAGTATTTT. The rearrangement links TRBV5-6 to TRBJ2-3; 8 positions agree with TRBD1. CDR1 is SGHDT, CDR2 YYEEEE, per germline. V lost 4 bases to trimming and J lost 1 base; unmatched junction nucleotides: 11. This CDR3 spans 17 amino acids.

The chain has TRBV19 and TRBJ1-2, with D unresolved. CDR3 length: 13 residues. V lost 5 bases to trimming and J lost 1 base, with 8 bases between them. Germline V CDR1 and CDR2: LNHDA, SQIVND (reference sequence). In DNA form, the CDR3 reads TGTGCCAGTAGTGGAGTTATTAACTATGGCTACACCTTC. It encodes CASSGVINYGYTF.

The rearrangement links TRBV7-2 to TRBJ2-5, with D tentatively TRBD2 (5 bases). Deletions cut 0 bases from V and 5 bases from J, with 10 bases between. Germline CDR1 SGHTA, CDR2 FQGNSA. CDR3 length: 14 amino acids. The CDR3 region has the DNA TGTGCCAGCAGCTTAGCGGGAGTAGGGGAGACCCAGTACTTC. It yields the protein CASSLAGVGETQYF.

This clone was seen a few times. The V and J genes are TRBV11-2 and TRBJ2-1; TRBD2 matches at 10 bases. V was pared by 5 bases and J by 8 bases, with 12 bases of the junction left unmatched. The CDR3 covers 16 residues. Germline CDR1 is SGHAT and CDR2 is FQNNGV. The CDR3: CASSPSRAGGQDEQFF. The DNA for the CDR3 is TGTGCCAGCAGCCCTTCCCGAGCGGGGGGGCAGGATGAGCAGTTCTTC.

The chain is built from TRBV7-3 and TRBJ2-1; TRBD1 matches at 7 bases. With V trimmed by 3 bases and J by 0 bases, 2 bases remained unmatched. Germline CDR1 is SGHTA and CDR2 is FQGTGA. The CDR3 covers 15 residues. CDR3 protein: CASSFDRASYNEQFF. The DNA of the CDR3 is TGTGCCAGCAGCTTCGACAGGGCCTCCTACAATGAGCAGTTCTTC.

J is TRBJ2-2 and V is TRBV4-1; 9 positions agree with TRBD2. This CDR3 has 20 amino acids. The germline V gene encodes CDR1 MGHRA and CDR2 YSYEKL. V lost 1 base, J lost 1 base, and 13 bases stayed unmatched. CDR3 in amino acids: CASSQVMGVAGARNTGELFF. CDR3 nucleotides: TGCGCCAGCAGCCAAGTAATGGGGGTAGCGGGGGCCCGGAACACCGGGGAGCTGTTTTTT.

The chain joins TRBV5-5 to TRBJ2-3; a weak D match, TRBD2 (6 bases). CDR3 size: 15 residues. V shed 0 bases and J shed 1 base, with 9 bases lying between them. Germline V CDR1 and CDR2: SGHKS, YYEKEE (reference sequence). CDR3 DNA sequence: TGTGCCAGCAGCTTGGGAGGGAGGCGCACAGATACGCAGTATTTT. The encoded protein is CASSLGGRRTDTQYF.

The table lists this clone with a few counts. The CDR3 DNA is TGTGCCACAGGGGCGGCGAATTCACCCCTCCACTTT. Translated, it gives CATGAANSPLHF. This sequence joins TRBV14 and TRBJ1-6; D is perhaps TRBD1 (6 bases). V was trimmed by 10 bases and J by 7 bases, leaving 11 bases between them. Germline loops: CDR1 SGHDN, CDR2 FVKESK. This CDR3 is 12 amino acids long.

The sample holds one count of this clone. The chain employs TRBV27 and TRBJ1-4; 7 positions agree with TRBD1. The CDR3 runs 14 residues. The V segment lost 5 bases and the J segment 5 bases; nucleotides outside the gene matches: 5. Germline lookup yields CDR1 MNHEY and CDR2 SMNVEV (reference sequence). The CDR3 sequence is CASSAQGLNEKLFF. Here the CDR3 DNA reads TGTGCCAGCAGTGCACAGGGGCTAAATGAAAAACTGTTTTTT.

The CDR3 nucleotides read TGTGCCAGCAGTGAAGGGCCTAACTATGGCTACACCTTC. Amino acids: CASSEGPNYGYTF. V is TRBV2 and J is TRBJ1-2, with D unclear. This CDR3 contains 13 residues. Trimming left V 1 base short and J 0 bases short, with 3 bases between. The V gene's germline CDR1 is SNHLY and CDR2 FYNNEI.

The V and J genes are TRBV30 and TRBJ2-5; D is possibly TRBD2 (6 bases). Trimming cost V 0 bases and J 7 bases, with 18 bases left between them. The CDR3 length is 15 residues. The germline V gene has CDR1 GTSNPN and CDR2 SVGIG (reference sequence). Here the CDR3 DNA reads TGTGCCTGGAGTGTGAGCATATCGGGAGAGGGGACCCAGTACTTC. It is translated as CAWSVSISGEGTQYF.

The chain links TRBV18 to TRBJ2-4; TRBD2 matches at 9 bases. The CDR3 covers 15 residues. Trimming took 6 bases from V and 0 from J; bases not matched to a gene: 3. Germline V gives CDR1 KGHSH, CDR2 LQKENI. CDR3 in amino acids: CASSRLAAAKNIQYF. The CDR3 nucleotides are TGTGCCAGCTCGAGACTAGCGGCAGCCAAAAACATTCAGTACTTC. The full variable domain, in which reference TRBV18 and TRBJ2-4 provide the parts outside the CDR3, is NAGVMQNPRHLVRRRGQEARLRCSPMKGHSHVYWYRQLPEEGLKFMVYLQKENIIDESGMPKERFSAEFPKEGPSILRIQQVVRGDSAAYFCASSRLAAAKNIQYFGAGTRLSVL.

The chain links TRBV9 to TRBJ2-1; TRBD2 matches at 11 bases. Looked up from germline, CDR1 is SGDLS and CDR2 is YYNGEE. V gave up 3 bases and J gave up 5 bases; unmatched junction bases: 4. The CDR3 is 15 residues long. The CDR3: CASSGRLAGNNEQFF. DNA for the CDR3: TGTGCCAGCAGCGGACGACTAGCGGGGAACAATGAGCAGTTCTTC.